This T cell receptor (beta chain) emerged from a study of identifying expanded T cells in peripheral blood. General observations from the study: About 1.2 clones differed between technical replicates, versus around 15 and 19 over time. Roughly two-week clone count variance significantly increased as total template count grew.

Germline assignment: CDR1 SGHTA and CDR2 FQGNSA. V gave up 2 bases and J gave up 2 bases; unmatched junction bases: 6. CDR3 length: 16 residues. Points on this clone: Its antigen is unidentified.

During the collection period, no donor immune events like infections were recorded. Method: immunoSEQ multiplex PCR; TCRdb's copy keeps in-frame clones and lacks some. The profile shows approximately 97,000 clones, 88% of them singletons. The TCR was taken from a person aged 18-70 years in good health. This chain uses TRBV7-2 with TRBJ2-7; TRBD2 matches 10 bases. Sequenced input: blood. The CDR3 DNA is TGTGCCAGCAGCTTATACGGTAGCGGGGGGACCTACGAGCAGTACTTC. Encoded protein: CASSLYGSGGTYEQYF.